Here is one T cell receptor (beta chain) with its context. TCRdb's copy holds only in-frame clones and misses some; the assay was immunoSEQ multiplex PCR. This repertoire shows some 800,000 clones, 90% to 95% found once; its top ten account for less than 25%. Germline lookup yields CDR1 SGDLS and CDR2 YYNGEE. The J segment lost 6 bases and the V segment lost 3 bases, leaving 0 bases of the junction unmatched. CDR3 length equals 12 residues. This specimen comes from a study of shared clonotypes between healthy human individuals. CD45RO-negative cells were positively selected for CCR7, leaving out terminally differentiated effector memory CD45RA+ cells.

Sequencing was done on a sample of naive CD8+ T cells sorted from blood. This clonotype was sampled from a young man in good health. The chain joins TRBV9 to TRBJ1-2; TRBD1 agrees at 9 bases. This CDR3 is CASSDRGHGYTF. The CDR3 bases are TGTGCCAGCAGCGACAGGGGGCATGGCTACACCTTC.